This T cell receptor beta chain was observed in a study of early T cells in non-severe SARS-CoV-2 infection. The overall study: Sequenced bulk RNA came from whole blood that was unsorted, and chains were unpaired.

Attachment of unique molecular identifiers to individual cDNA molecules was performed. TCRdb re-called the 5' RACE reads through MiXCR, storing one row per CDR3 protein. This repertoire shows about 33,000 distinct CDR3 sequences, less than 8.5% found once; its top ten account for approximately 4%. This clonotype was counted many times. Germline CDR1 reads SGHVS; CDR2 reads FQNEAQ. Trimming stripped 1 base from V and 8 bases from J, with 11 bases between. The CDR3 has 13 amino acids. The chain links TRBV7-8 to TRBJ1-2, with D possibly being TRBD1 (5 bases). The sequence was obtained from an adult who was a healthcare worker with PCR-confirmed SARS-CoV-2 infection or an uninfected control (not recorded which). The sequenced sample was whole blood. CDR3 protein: CASSLEPGRGYTF. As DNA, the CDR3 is TGTGCCAGCAGCTTAGAGCCGGGACGGGGCTACACCTTC.